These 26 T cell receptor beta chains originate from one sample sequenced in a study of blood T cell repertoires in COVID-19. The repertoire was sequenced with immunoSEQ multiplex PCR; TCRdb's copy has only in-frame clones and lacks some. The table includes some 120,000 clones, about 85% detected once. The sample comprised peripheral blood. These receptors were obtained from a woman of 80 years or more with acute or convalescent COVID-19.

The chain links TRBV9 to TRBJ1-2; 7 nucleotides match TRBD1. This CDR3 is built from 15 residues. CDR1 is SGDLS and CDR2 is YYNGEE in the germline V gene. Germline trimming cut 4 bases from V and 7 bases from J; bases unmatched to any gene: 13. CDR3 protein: CASSPAGTAVGGYTF. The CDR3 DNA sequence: TGTGCCAGCAGCCCCGCGGGGACAGCCGTCGGTGGCTACACCTTC.

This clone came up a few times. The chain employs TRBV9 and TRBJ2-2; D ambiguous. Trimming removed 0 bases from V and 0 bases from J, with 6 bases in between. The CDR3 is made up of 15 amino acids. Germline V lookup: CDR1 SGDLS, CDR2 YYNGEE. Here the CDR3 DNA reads TGTGCCAGCAGCGTAGAGCCCTCGAACACCGGGGAGCTGTTTTTT. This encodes CASSVEPSNTGELFF.

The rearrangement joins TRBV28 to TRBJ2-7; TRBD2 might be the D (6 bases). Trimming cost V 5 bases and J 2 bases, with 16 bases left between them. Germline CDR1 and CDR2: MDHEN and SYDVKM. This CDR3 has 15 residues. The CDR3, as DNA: TGTGCCAGCAGTACTGGACTACTTCCTACCTACGAGCAGTACGTC. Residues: CASSTGLLPTYEQYV.

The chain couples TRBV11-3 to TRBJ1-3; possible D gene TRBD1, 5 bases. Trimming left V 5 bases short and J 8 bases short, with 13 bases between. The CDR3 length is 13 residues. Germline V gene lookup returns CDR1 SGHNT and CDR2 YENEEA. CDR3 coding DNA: TGTGCCAGCAGCCCGTTCGGGGGGGACACCATATATTTT. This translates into CASSPFGGDTIYF.

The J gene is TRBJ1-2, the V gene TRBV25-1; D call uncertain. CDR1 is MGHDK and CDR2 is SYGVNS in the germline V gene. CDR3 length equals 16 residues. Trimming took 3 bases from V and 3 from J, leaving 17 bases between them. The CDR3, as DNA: TGTGCCAGCAGTGACCCCTCCACCCCTAGAGACTATGGCTACACCTTC. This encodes CASSDPSTPRDYGYTF.

The CDR3 here is CATSAPGGGIYEQYF. The CDR3 DNA reads as TGTGCCACCAGCGCCCCCGGCGGGGGCATTTACGAGCAGTACTTC. The rearrangement uses TRBV15 and TRBJ2-7; D may be TRBD2 (7 bases). The CDR3 extends over 15 amino acids. Germline loops: CDR1 LNHNV, CDR2 YYDKDF (reference sequence). Trimming pared 5 bases from V and 4 bases from J, leaving 18 bases between.

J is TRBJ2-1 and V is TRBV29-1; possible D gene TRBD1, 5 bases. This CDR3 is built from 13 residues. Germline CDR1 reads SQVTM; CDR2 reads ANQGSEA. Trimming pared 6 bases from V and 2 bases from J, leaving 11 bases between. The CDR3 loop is CSVRTQAYNEQFF. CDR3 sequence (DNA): TGCAGCGTGCGGACACAAGCCTACAATGAGCAGTTCTTC.

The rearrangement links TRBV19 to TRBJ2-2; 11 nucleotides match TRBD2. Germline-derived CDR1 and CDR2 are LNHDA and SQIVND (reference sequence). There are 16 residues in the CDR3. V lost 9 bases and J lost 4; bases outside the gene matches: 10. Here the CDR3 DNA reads TGTGCCAGCAAGACGGGACTAGCGGCGTTCACCGGGGAGCTGTTTTTT. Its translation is CASKTGLAAFTGELFF.

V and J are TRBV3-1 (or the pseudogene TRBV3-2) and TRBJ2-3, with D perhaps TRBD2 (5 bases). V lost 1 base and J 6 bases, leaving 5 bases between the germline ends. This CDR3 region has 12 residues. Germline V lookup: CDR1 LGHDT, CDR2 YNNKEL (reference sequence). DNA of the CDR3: TGTGCCAGCAGCCAAGGGGAGGATACGCAGTATTTT. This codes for CASSQGEDTQYF.

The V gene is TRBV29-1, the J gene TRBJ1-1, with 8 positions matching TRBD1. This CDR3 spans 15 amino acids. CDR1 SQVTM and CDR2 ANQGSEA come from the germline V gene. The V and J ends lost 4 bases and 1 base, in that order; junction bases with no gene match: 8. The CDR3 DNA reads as TGCAGCGTTGTTCACGACGGACAGGGGAACACTGAAGCTTTCTTT. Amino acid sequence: CSVVHDGQGNTEAFF.

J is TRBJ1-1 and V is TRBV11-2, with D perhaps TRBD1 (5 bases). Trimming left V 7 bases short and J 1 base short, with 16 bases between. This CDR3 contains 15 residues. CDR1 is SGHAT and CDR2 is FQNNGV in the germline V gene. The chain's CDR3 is CASTYITGSNTEAFF. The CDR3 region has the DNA TGTGCCAGCACCTATATAACAGGATCGAACACTGAAGCTTTCTTT.

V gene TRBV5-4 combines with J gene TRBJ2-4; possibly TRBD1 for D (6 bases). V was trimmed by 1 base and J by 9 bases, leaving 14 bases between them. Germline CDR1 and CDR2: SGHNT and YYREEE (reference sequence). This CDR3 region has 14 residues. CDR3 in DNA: TGTGCCAGCAGCTTGAAACAGGGTATTAGCATTCAGTACTTC. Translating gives CASSLKQGISIQYF.

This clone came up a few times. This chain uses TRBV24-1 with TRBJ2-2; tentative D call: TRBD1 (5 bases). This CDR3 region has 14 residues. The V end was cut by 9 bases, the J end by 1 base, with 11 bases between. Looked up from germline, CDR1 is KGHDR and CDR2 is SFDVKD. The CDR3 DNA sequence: TGTGCCACCGGGGCAGGCCAGAACACCGGGGAGCTGTTTTTT. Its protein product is CATGAGQNTGELFF.

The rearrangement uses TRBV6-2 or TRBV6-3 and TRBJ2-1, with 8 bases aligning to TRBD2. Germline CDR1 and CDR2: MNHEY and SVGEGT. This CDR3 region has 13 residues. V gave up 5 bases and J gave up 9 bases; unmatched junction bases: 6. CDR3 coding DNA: TGTGCCAGCAGTCGCCGGGGGGGTCTTGAGCAGTTCTTC. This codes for CASSRRGGLEQFF.

CDR3 in DNA: TGTGCCAGCAGCCAAGGAGCTAGCGGGGGGGGAGAGACCCAGTACTTC. It is translated as CASSQGASGGGETQYF. The rearrangement links TRBV4-2 to TRBJ2-5, with TRBD2 matching over 12 bases. The CDR3 extends over 16 amino acids. Per the germline V gene, CDR1 is LGHNA and CDR2 is YNFKEQ. V lost 1 base and J lost 4; bases outside the gene matches: 4.

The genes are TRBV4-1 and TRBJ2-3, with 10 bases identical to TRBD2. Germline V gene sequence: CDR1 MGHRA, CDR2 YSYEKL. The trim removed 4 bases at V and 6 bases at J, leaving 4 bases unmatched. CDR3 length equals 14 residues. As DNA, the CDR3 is TGCGCCAGCAGCCCTACTAGCGGGGCTGATACGCAGTATTTT. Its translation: CASSPTSGADTQYF.

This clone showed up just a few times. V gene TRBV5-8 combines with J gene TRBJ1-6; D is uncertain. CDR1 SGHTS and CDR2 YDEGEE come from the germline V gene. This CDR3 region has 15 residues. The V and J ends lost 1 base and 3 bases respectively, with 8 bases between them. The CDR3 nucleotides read TGTGCCAGCAGCTTGTTTAGCAGCTATAATTCACCCCTCCACTTT. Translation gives CASSLFSSYNSPLHF.

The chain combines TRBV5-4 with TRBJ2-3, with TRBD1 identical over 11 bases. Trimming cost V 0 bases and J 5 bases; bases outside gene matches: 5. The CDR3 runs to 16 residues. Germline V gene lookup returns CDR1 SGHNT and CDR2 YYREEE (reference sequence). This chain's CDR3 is CASSLAAGQGGDTQYF. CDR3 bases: TGTGCCAGCAGCTTGGCTGCGGGACAGGGGGGAGATACGCAGTATTTT.

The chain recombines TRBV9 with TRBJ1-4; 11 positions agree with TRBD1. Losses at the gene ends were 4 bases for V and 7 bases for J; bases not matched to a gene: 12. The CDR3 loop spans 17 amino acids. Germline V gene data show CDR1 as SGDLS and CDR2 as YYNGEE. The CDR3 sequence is CASSSNLGQGALEKLFF. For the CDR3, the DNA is TGTGCCAGCAGCTCCAACCTCGGACAGGGGGCGCTTGAAAAACTGTTTTTT.

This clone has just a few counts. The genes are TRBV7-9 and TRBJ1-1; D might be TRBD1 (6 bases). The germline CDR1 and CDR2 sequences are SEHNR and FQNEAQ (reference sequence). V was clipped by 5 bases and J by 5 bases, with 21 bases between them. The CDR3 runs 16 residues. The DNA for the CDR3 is TGTGCCAGCAGCCCCTTGGGGGGGCCCCCTTGGACTGAAGCTTTCTTT. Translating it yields CASSPLGGPPWTEAFF.

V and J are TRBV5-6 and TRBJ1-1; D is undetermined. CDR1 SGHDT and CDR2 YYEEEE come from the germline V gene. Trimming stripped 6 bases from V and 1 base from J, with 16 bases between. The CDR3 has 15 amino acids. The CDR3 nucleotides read TGTGCCAGCATCCGCGGGAGGTTTGGGAACACTGAAGCTTTCTTT. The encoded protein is CASIRGRFGNTEAFF.

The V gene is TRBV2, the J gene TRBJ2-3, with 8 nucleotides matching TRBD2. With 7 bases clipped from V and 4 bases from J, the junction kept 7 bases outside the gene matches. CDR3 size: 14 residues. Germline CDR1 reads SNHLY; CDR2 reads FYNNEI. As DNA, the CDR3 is TGTGCCAGCAAGGCGGGGGGCCCCCCAGATACGCAGTATTTT. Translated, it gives CASKAGGPPDTQYF.

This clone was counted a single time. CDR3 coding DNA: TGTGCCAGCAGTGGACAGCGACGAGAGACCCAGTACTTC. It specifies CASSGQRRETQYF. The rearrangement uses TRBV2 and TRBJ2-5, with D maybe TRBD1 (5 bases). The CDR3 loop spans 13 amino acids. Trimming pared 4 bases from V and 4 bases from J, leaving 10 bases between. Germline-derived CDR1 and CDR2 are SNHLY and FYNNEI.

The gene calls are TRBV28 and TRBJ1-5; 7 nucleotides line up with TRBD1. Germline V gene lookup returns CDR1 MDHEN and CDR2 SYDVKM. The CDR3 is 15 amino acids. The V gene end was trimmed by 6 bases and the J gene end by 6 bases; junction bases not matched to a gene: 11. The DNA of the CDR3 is TGTGCCAGCAGATTCCTTGGGACAGCCGGTCAGCCCCAGCATTTT. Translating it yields CASRFLGTAGQPQHF.

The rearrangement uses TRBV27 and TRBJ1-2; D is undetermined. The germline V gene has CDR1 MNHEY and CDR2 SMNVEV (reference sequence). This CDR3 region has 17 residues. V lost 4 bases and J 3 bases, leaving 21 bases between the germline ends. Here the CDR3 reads CASSSSLGGGSYYGYTF. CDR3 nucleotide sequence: TGTGCCAGCAGTTCCTCCTTGGGTGGAGGGTCGTACTATGGCTACACCTTC.

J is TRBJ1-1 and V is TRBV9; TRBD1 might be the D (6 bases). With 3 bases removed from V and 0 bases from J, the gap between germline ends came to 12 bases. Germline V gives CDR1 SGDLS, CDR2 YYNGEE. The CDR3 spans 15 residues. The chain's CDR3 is CASSEGGPLNTEAFF. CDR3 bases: TGTGCCAGCAGCGAAGGGGGACCCCTGAACACTGAAGCTTTCTTT.